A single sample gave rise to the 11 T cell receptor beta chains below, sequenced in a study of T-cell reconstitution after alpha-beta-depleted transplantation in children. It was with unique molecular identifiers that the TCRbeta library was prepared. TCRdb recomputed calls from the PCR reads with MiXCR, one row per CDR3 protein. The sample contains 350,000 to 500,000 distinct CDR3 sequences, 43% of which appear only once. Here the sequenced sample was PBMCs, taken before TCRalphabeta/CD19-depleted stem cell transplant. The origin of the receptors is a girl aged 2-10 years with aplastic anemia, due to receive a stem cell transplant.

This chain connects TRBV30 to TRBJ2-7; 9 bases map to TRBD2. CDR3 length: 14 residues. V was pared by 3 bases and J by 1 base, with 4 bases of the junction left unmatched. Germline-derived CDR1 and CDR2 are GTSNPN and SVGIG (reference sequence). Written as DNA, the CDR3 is TGTGCCTGGAGGAGGGCGGGAGGGTCCTACGAGCAGTACTTC. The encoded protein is CAWRRAGGSYEQYF. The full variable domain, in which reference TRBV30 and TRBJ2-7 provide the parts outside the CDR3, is SQTIHQWPATLVQPVGSPLSLECTVEGTSNPNLYWYRQAAGRGLQLLFYSVGIGQISSEVPQNLSASRPQDRQFILSSKKLLLSDSGFYLCAWRRAGGSYEQYFGPGTRLTVT.

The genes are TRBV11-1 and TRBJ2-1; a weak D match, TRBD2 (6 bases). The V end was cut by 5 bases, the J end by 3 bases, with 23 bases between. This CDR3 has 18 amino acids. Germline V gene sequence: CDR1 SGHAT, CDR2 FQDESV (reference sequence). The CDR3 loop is CASSTTAGVAAFYNEQFF. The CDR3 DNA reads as TGTGCCAGCAGCACTACCGCTGGGGTAGCGGCTTTCTACAATGAGCAGTTCTTC.

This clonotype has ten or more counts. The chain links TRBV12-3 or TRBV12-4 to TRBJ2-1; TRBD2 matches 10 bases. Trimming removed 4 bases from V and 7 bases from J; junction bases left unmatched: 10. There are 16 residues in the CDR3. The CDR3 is CASSSSGRASLNEQFF. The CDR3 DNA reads TGTGCCAGCAGTTCCAGCGGGAGGGCAAGTCTAAATGAGCAGTTCTTC.

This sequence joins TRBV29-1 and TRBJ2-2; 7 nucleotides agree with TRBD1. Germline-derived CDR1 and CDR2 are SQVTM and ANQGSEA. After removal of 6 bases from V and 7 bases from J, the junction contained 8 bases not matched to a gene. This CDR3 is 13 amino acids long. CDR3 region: CSVRTGAFGELFF. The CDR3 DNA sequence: TGCAGCGTCCGAACAGGGGCCTTCGGGGAGCTGTTTTTT.

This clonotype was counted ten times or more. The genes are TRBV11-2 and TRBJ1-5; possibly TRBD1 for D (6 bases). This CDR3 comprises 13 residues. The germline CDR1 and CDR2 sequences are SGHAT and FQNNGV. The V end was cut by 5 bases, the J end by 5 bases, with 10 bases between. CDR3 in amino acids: CASSMDSHQPQHF. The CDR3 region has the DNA TGTGCCAGCAGCATGGACAGTCATCAGCCCCAGCATTTT.

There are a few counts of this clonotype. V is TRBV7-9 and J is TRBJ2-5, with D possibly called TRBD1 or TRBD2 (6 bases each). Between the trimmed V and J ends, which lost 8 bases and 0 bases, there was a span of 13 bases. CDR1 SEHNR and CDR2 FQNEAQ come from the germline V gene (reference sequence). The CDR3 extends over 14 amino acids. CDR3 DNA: TGTGCCAGCGTGCGAGGGGGGTACCAAGAGACCCAGTACTTC. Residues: CASVRGGYQETQYF.

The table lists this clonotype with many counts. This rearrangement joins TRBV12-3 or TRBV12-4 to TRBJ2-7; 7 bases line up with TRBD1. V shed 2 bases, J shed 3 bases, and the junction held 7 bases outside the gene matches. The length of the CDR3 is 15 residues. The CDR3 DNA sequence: TGTGCCAGCAGTTTACACTCGGCAGGGGGCTACGAGCAGTACTTC. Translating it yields CASSLHSAGGYEQYF.

CDR3 region: CASTPGVIGEQYF. CDR3 DNA sequence: TGCGCCAGCACCCCTGGGGTGATCGGCGAGCAGTACTTC. The V and J genes are TRBV10-2 and TRBJ2-7; unclear D gene. CDR3 length: 13 residues. CDR1 and CDR2 (germline): WSHSY, SAAADI. Trimming took off 7 bases at V and 6 bases at J, with 16 bases between the two ends.

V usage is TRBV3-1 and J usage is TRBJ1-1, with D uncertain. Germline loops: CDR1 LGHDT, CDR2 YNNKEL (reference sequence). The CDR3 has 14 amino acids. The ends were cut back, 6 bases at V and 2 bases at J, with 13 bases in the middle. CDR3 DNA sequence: TGTGCCAGCAGGCGGACGGACGGCAACACTGAAGCTTTCTTT. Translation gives CASRRTDGNTEAFF.

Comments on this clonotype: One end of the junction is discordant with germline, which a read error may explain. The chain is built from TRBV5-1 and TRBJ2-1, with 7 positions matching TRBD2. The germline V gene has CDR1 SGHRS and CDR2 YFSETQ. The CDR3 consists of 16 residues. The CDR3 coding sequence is TGCCCCAGCAGCTTGGTAATAATGGGAGGGCCCCATGAGCAGTTCTTC. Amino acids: CPSSLVIMGGPHEQFF.

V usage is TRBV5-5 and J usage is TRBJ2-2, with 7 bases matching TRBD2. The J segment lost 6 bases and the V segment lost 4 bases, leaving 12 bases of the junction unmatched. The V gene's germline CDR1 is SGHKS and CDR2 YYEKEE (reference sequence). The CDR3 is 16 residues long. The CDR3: CASSRRGSGMAGELFF. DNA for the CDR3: TGTGCCAGCAGCCGTCGGGGAAGCGGGATGGCCGGGGAGCTGTTTTTT.